The 10 T cell receptor beta chains listed next were all sequenced from one sample in a study of monozygotic twins with inflammatory bowel disease. For each CDR3 protein, TCRdb gives one entry from its re-call of the 5' RACE reads, without DNA. The sample table sets out about 450,000 distinct CDR3 sequences. The sample was blood. The receptors were gathered from a human donor with ulcerative colitis or Crohn's disease, or a healthy co-twin of an affected twin (not recorded which).

V and J are TRBV3-1 and TRBJ2-5; there is no DNA to check the TCRdb D call of TRBD2. The CDR3 covers 17 residues. The germline V gene has CDR1 LGHDT and CDR2 YNNKEL (reference sequence). The CDR3 is CASSQPLAGGGQETQYF.

The gene calls are TRBV2 and TRBJ2-3; TCRdb's D call of TRBD1 is untestable without DNA. The CDR3 contains 15 residues. CDR1 and CDR2 (germline): SNHLY, FYNNEI. The CDR3 is CASSELRQGTDTQYF.

This rearrangement joins TRBV2 to TRBJ2-7. Germline V gene sequence: CDR1 SNHLY, CDR2 FYNNEI. CDR3 length: 11 amino acids. Here the CDR3 reads CASSDTLEQYF.

V usage is TRBV2 and J usage is TRBJ2-1; without DNA, the TCRdb call of TRBD2 cannot be checked. This CDR3 spans 15 amino acids. Germline V lookup: CDR1 SNHLY, CDR2 FYNNEI. The CDR3 protein is CASSPRAGGNNEQFF.

This rearrangement joins TRBV30 to TRBJ2-7; TCRdb lists TRBD1, though no DNA is available to test this call. The CDR3 extends over 14 amino acids. Germline assignment: CDR1 GTSNPN and CDR2 SVGIG (reference sequence). The CDR3 protein is CAWSPLGEGDEQYF.

The J gene is TRBJ1-6, the V gene TRBV27; the D call of TRBD1 rests on TCRdb alone, since no DNA is present to check it. This CDR3 is built from 18 residues. Per the germline V gene, CDR1 is MNHEY and CDR2 is SMNVEV (reference sequence). The CDR3: CASSLKPTTGTGNSPLHF.

CDR3 residues: CASRRDPNTYEQYF. The rearrangement links TRBV7-9 to TRBJ2-7; TCRdb selects TRBD2, and the lack of DNA leaves this call unchecked. Germline-derived CDR1 and CDR2 are SEHNR and FQNEAQ (reference sequence). This CDR3 is 14 amino acids long.

The rearrangement uses TRBV10-3 and TRBJ2-2; TCRdb outputs TRBD1, but without DNA this stays unchecked. This CDR3 spans 15 amino acids. Germline lookup yields CDR1 ENHRY and CDR2 SYGVKD. The CDR3 is CAIRGAPGDTGELFF.

The chain recombines TRBV30 with TRBJ1-1. CDR3 size: 13 residues. The germline V gene has CDR1 GTSNPN and CDR2 SVGIG (reference sequence). Here the CDR3 reads CAWSVVLDTEAFF.

The V gene is TRBV12-3 or TRBV12-4, the J gene TRBJ2-7. The CDR3 has 12 residues. The CDR3 is CASSLSVYEQYF.